These 27 T cell receptor beta chains came from one sample sequenced in a study of cytomegalovirus exposure and HLA in healthy donors. Primers included in the PCR were 60 Vbeta and 13 Jbeta primers. Libraries were prepared by immunoSEQ multiplex PCR; TCRdb keeps only in-frame clonotypes and omits some of them. The table includes about 150,000 clones, roughly 64% detected once. The source material was PBMCs. The receptors originated from a woman in her twenties or thirties in good health and CMV-seropositive.

This clone was seen a handful of times. This chain uses TRBV10-2 with TRBJ1-1, with 8 bases matching TRBD1. In germline, CDR1 is WSHSY, CDR2 SAAADI. This CDR3 spans 16 amino acids. V trimming: 5 bases; J trimming: 6 bases; junction bases outside the gene matches: 14. CDR3 residues: CASSFTLGRGPAEAFF. CDR3 DNA: TGCGCCAGCAGTTTCACTCTGGGCAGGGGGCCCGCTGAAGCTTTCTTT.

The chain carries TRBV14 and TRBJ1-2; D not certain. This CDR3 spans 11 amino acids. CDR1 and CDR2 (germline): SGHDN, FVKESK. V dropped 1 base and J dropped 8 bases, with 5 bases sitting between them. CDR3 in amino acids: CASSQGGGYTF. In nucleotides, the CDR3 is TGTGCCAGCAGCCAAGGAGGAGGCTACACCTTC.

The chain links TRBV5-1 to TRBJ2-5; 10 bases are a match to TRBD1. This CDR3 is 14 amino acids long. Germline V gives CDR1 SGHRS, CDR2 YFSETQ. Losses at the gene ends were 4 bases for V and 1 base for J; bases not matched to a gene: 1. This CDR3 is CASSGTGVQETQYF. The CDR3 region has the DNA TGCGCCAGCAGCGGGACAGGGGTCCAAGAGACCCAGTACTTC.

Points on this clone: This same CDR3 is encoded by further DNA sequences in the sample. The chain joins TRBV2 to TRBJ2-3, with 7 bases matching TRBD2. The CDR3 extends over 15 amino acids. The V and J ends lost 0 bases and 4 bases, in that order; junction bases with no gene match: 4. CDR1 and CDR2 from the germline V gene are SNHLY and FYNNEI. This CDR3 reads CASSEAGGVADTQYF. The CDR3 DNA is TGTGCCAGCAGTGAAGCGGGAGGGGTTGCAGATACGCAGTATTTT.

The chain joins TRBV5-1 to TRBJ2-7, with TRBD2 identical over 9 bases. The germline gives CDR1 SGHRS, CDR2 YFSETQ. V gave up 5 bases and J gave up 4 bases; unmatched junction bases: 4. This CDR3 comprises 13 residues. CDR3 sequence (DNA): TGCGCCAGCAGTAGCGGGAGTTTTTACGAGCAGTACTTC. Its translation is CASSSGSFYEQYF.

This CDR3 is CASSLAMSNEQFF. DNA of the CDR3: TGCGCCAGCAGCTTGGCCATGTCCAATGAGCAGTTCTTC. The V gene is TRBV5-1, the J gene TRBJ2-1; D unresolved. The germline V gene has CDR1 SGHRS and CDR2 YFSETQ. V was clipped by 0 bases and J by 6 bases, with 7 bases between them. The CDR3 is 13 amino acids.

The chain uses TRBV2 and TRBJ2-2; TRBD2 might be the D (5 bases). From germline, CDR1 is SNHLY and CDR2 FYNNEI. The length of the CDR3 is 14 residues. Trimming left V 7 bases short and J 0 bases short, with 9 bases between. Here the CDR3 DNA reads TGTGCCAGCAATCGGGGTTCGAACACCGGGGAGCTGTTTTTT. Translating gives CASNRGSNTGELFF.

The CDR3 region has the DNA TGTGCCTCGGACAGCCGAAACACCATATATTTT. This codes for CASDSRNTIYF. This chain links TRBV30 with TRBJ1-3, with a tentative D call TRBD1 (6 bases). V dropped 7 bases and J dropped 5 bases, with 9 bases sitting between them. CDR3 size: 11 residues. CDR1 GTSNPN and CDR2 SVGIG come from the germline V gene (reference sequence).

This clone occurred once. DNA for the CDR3: TGTGCCAGCAGCCCGGGTCCTTTTCAAGCTTTCTTT. As protein: CASSPGPFQAFF. The rearrangement links TRBV27 to TRBJ1-1; D remains ambiguous. With 6 bases removed from V and 9 bases from J, the gap between germline ends came to 14 bases. The germline V gene has CDR1 MNHEY and CDR2 SMNVEV (reference sequence). This CDR3 contains 12 residues.

V usage is TRBV2 and J usage is TRBJ2-3, with 7 bases that match TRBD1. The trim removed 1 base at V and 15 bases at J, leaving 10 bases unmatched. Germline V gene data show CDR1 as SNHLY and CDR2 as FYNNEI. This CDR3 is built from 13 residues. CDR3 coding DNA: TGTGCCAGCAGTGAAGGGCAGGGGGTTAGGGAATATTTT. This gives the protein CASSEGQGVREYF.

CDR3 DNA sequence: TGTGCCAGCAGCTTGGCCGCGGGACAGGGCTCTTACGAGCAGTACTTC. It translates to CASSLAAGQGSYEQYF. V and J are TRBV5-4 and TRBJ2-7; 9 bases match TRBD1. Germline CDR1 is SGHNT and CDR2 is YYREEE (reference sequence). The ends lost 0 bases at V and 4 bases at J; junction bases unmatched: 8. CDR3 length: 16 residues.

The chain is built from TRBV18 and TRBJ1-5, with a possible D match to TRBD1 (6 bases). The CDR3 runs 15 residues. Trimming took 4 bases from V and 4 from J, leaving 14 bases between them. Germline V lookup: CDR1 KGHSH, CDR2 LQKENI. The CDR3 reads CASSREWTENQPQHF. The DNA for the CDR3 is TGTGCCAGCTCACGGGAGTGGACAGAGAATCAGCCCCAGCATTTT.

This clone was counted only a few times. The rearrangement links TRBV27 to TRBJ1-5; D is possibly TRBD1 (5 bases). Trimming shortened V by 8 bases and J by 5 bases, and 19 bases separated the two germline ends. The V gene's germline CDR1 is MNHEY and CDR2 SMNVEV (reference sequence). This CDR3 region has 15 residues. The CDR3 coding sequence is TGTGCCAGCTCCCTGGACCCGGGGGGAGATCAGCCCCAGCATTTT. This encodes CASSLDPGGDQPQHF.

The V call is TRBV6-5, the J call TRBJ1-2; TRBD1 might be the D (5 bases). The CDR3 has 15 residues. V lost 4 bases and J 5 bases, leaving 17 bases between the germline ends. The germline CDR1 and CDR2 sequences are MNHEY and SVGAGI. CDR3 coding DNA: TGTGCCAGCAGTTTTAAATTGCGGACACCGTATGGCTACACCTTC. This encodes CASSFKLRTPYGYTF.

This clone was seen a single time. J is TRBJ2-5 and V is TRBV6-5; D remains unclear. The closer fit of TRBJ2-7 to the DNA end suggests the J call may be wrong. The CDR3 has 14 residues. Germline V gene data show CDR1 as MNHEY and CDR2 as SVGAGI. The CDR3 bases are TGTGCCAGCAGTTACTCAACCGCATCCTACGAGCAGTACTTC. Its protein is CASSYSTASYEQYF.

J is TRBJ1-2 and V is TRBV9; TRBD1 matches 9 bases. The junction had 8 bases not matched to a gene; V was cut back by 0 bases and J by 5 bases. Germline V gene lookup returns CDR1 SGDLS and CDR2 YYNGEE. The CDR3 extends over 16 amino acids. This chain's CDR3 is CASSVAGQGSGYGYTF. The CDR3 DNA is TGTGCCAGCAGCGTAGCCGGACAGGGGAGTGGGTATGGCTACACCTTC.

V gene TRBV5-1 combines with J gene TRBJ2-3, with 9 bases aligning to TRBD2. After removal of 0 bases from V and 4 bases from J, the junction contained 6 bases not matched to a gene. Germline CDR1 reads SGHRS; CDR2 reads YFSETQ. There are 16 residues in the CDR3. CDR3 in amino acids: CASSLEFSGGADTQYF. The CDR3, as DNA: TGCGCCAGCAGCTTGGAATTTAGCGGGGGCGCAGATACGCAGTATTTT.

The chain uses TRBV6-5 and TRBJ2-7, with D perhaps TRBD2 (6 bases). Germline-derived CDR1 and CDR2 are MNHEY and SVGAGI. Trimming left V 3 bases short and J 10 bases short, with 16 bases between. The CDR3 sequence is 13 residues long. CDR3 DNA sequence: TGTGCCAGCAGTTATTCCGGGGGTAGCGGTCAGTACTTC. It yields the protein CASSYSGGSGQYF.

The chain links TRBV15 to TRBJ1-2; 7 nucleotides line up with TRBD1. The CDR3 spans 16 residues. The junction had 7 bases not matched to a gene; V was cut back by 3 bases and J by 0 bases. In germline, CDR1 is LNHNV, CDR2 YYDKDF (reference sequence). The CDR3 nucleotides read TGTGCCACCAGCAGTTACGTGACAGGGCCTAACTATGGCTACACCTTC. It translates to CATSSYVTGPNYGYTF.

The chain is built from TRBV5-1 and TRBJ2-3; 11 bases are a match to TRBD2. The ends lost 2 bases at V and 0 bases at J; junction bases unmatched: 8. Germline V gene sequence: CDR1 SGHRS, CDR2 YFSETQ. The CDR3 totals 18 residues. CDR3 protein: CASSFLAGGPASTDTQYF. DNA of the CDR3: TGCGCCAGCAGCTTCCTAGCGGGAGGCCCCGCCAGCACAGATACGCAGTATTTT. Together with reference TRBV5-1 and TRBJ2-3, the CDR3 gives the full variable domain: KAGVTQTPRYLIKTRGQQVTLSCSPISGHRSVSWYQQTPGQGLQFLFEYFSETQRNKGNFPGRFSGRQFSNSRSEMNVSTLELGDSALYLCASSFLAGGPASTDTQYFGPGTRLTVL.

This clone has more than one count but fewer than ten. J is TRBJ2-3 and V is TRBV14; tentatively, D is TRBD2 (6 bases). CDR1 and CDR2 from the germline V gene are SGHDN and FVKESK. With 4 bases removed from V and 4 bases from J, the gap between germline ends came to 18 bases. CDR3 length: 16 residues. In nucleotides, the CDR3 is TGTGCCAGCAGCCCTAAGTGGGGGGAGCTACCAGATACGCAGTATTTT. Its translation is CASSPKWGELPDTQYF.

The V and J genes are TRBV5-1 and TRBJ1-1; 7 bases line up with TRBD1. With 0 bases clipped from V and 2 bases from J, the junction kept 7 bases outside the gene matches. The CDR3 has 16 residues. Germline V gene data show CDR1 as SGHRS and CDR2 as YFSETQ. CDR3 amino acids: CASSLVYRGPNTEAFF. CDR3 coding DNA: TGCGCCAGCAGCTTGGTGTATAGGGGGCCCAACACTGAAGCTTTCTTT.

The CDR3 DNA reads TGTGCCAGCACCAGCGGACAGCCCCCCTATGGCTACACCTTC. Its protein is CASTSGQPPYGYTF. V is TRBV5-6 and J is TRBJ1-2, with a weak D call TRBD1 (6 bases). In germline, CDR1 is SGHDT, CDR2 YYEEEE. V was shortened by 6 bases and J by 4 bases, with 16 bases between the two germline ends. CDR3 length equals 14 residues.

The V gene is TRBV4-1, the J gene TRBJ2-3, with D tentatively TRBD1 (6 bases). This CDR3 has 18 amino acids. Germline CDR1 MGHRA, CDR2 YSYEKL. Trimming stripped 4 bases from V and 4 bases from J, with 24 bases between. CDR3 DNA sequence: TGCGCCAGCAGCCCATATCCCTCCAGGGGAGTAAAGGCAGATACGCAGTATTTT. This translates into CASSPYPSRGVKADTQYF.

The chain uses TRBV28 and TRBJ1-5, with D perhaps TRBD1 (6 bases). V lost 5 bases to trimming and J lost 5 bases, with 16 bases between them. Germline-derived CDR1 and CDR2 are MDHEN and SYDVKM. There are 15 residues in the CDR3. CDR3 sequence: CASSVTTGMDQPQHF. The CDR3 nucleotides read TGTGCCAGCAGTGTAACTACAGGGATGGATCAGCCCCAGCATTTT.

This clone came up once. The chain links TRBV15 to TRBJ1-2; D is perhaps TRBD1 (5 bases). Trimming took 0 bases from V and 8 from J, leaving 16 bases between them. This CDR3 is 15 amino acids long. Germline V gene lookup returns CDR1 LNHNV and CDR2 YYDKDF (reference sequence). In DNA form, the CDR3 reads TGTGCCACCAGCAGAGAGTGGGCGGGGGGGAGCGGCTACACCTTC. This gives the protein CATSREWAGGSGYTF.

The rearrangement joins TRBV5-1 to TRBJ2-3, with D possibly matching TRBD1 (5 bases). Per the germline V gene, CDR1 is SGHRS and CDR2 is YFSETQ. The V gene lost 8 bases and the J gene lost 0 bases, with 13 bases spanning the gap. The CDR3 extends over 14 amino acids. The CDR3 DNA follows: TGCGCCAGTGGGGCAGAAGCTAGCACAGATACGCAGTATTTT. It codes for CASGAEASTDTQYF.